The entry below gives a single TCR beta chain sequence along with its context. Its antigen is not known. J was trimmed by 1 base and V by 3 bases; bases with no gene match: 5. This CDR3 spans 17 amino acids. This sample stems from a study of T cells after yellow fever vaccination. Findings of the study overall: The secondary response was weaker but peaked faster, day 5 versus 15. FACS-sorted repertoires might harbor abundant contaminating clonotypes from the bulk population.

The 5'RACE template-switching step produced TCR cDNA and added a universal primer site and UMIs. TCRdb redid the calling of the 5' RACE reads with MiXCR, one entry per CDR3 protein. The profile shows approximately 300,000 distinct CDR3 sequences, roughly 13% of them singletons. The material was CD4+ T cells sorted from PBMCs, obtained 45 days after the yellow fever booster vaccination. The clonotype originates from a man in his thirties or forties who received the YFV17D yellow fever vaccine. V gene TRBV12-3 or TRBV12-4 combines with J gene TRBJ2-1; 11 bases are a match to TRBD2. In DNA, the CDR3 is TGTGCCAGCAGTTTCCCCGGGACTAGCGGTTCCTACAATGAGCAGTTCTTC. It translates to CASSFPGTSGSYNEQFF.